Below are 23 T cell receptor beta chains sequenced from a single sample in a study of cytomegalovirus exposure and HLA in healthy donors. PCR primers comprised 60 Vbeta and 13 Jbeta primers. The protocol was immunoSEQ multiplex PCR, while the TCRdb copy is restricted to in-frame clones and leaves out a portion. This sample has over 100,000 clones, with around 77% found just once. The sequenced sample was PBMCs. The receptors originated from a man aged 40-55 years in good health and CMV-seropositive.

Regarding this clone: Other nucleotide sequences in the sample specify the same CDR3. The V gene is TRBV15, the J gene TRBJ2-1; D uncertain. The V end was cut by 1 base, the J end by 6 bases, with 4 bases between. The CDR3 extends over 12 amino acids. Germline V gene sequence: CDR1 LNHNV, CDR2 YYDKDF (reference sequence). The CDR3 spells CATSRAVNEQFF. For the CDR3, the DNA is TGTGCCACCAGCAGAGCAGTCAATGAGCAGTTCTTC.

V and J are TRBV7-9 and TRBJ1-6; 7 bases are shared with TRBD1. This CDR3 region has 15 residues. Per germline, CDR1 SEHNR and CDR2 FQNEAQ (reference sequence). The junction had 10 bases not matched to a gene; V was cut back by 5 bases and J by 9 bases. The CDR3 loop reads CASSTGQTSLSPLHF. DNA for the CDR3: TGTGCCAGCAGCACGGGACAGACCTCTCTTTCACCCCTCCACTTT.

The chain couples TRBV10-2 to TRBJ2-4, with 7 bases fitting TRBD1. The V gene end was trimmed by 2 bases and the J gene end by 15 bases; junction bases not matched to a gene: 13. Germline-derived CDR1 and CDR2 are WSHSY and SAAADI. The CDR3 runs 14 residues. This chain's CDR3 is CASSEVGDRVFLYF. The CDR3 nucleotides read TGCGCCAGCAGTGAGGTAGGAGACAGGGTTTTTCTGTACTTC.

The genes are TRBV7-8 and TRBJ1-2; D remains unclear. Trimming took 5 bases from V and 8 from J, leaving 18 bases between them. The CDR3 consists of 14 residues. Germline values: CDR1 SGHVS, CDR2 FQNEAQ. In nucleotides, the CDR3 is TGTGCCAGCAGCCCCAGTCTCCGGGGAGTAGGCTACACCTTC. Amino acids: CASSPSLRGVGYTF.

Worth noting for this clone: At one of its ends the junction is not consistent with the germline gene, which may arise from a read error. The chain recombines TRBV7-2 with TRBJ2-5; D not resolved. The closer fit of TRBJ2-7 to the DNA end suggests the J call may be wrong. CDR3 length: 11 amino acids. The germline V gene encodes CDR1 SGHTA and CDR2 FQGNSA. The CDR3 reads CASSVAYEQYF. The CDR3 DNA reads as TGTGCCAGCAGCGTAGCCTACGAGCAGTACTTC.

CDR3 in DNA: TGTGCCAGCAGGGACAGTGACAATCAGCCCCAGCATTTT. Residues: CASRDSDNQPQHF. This chain connects TRBV6-5 to TRBJ1-5, with D perhaps TRBD1 (6 bases). Trimming took 6 bases from V and 3 from J, leaving 9 bases between them. The CDR3 length is 13 residues. Germline V gene lookup returns CDR1 MNHEY and CDR2 SVGAGI.

CDR3 protein: CASSLGLAGAGELFF. CDR3 DNA sequence: TGTGCCAGCAGCTTGGGACTAGCGGGAGCCGGGGAGCTGTTTTTT. V usage is TRBV5-4 and J usage is TRBJ2-2, with TRBD2 identical over 12 bases. The CDR3 extends over 15 amino acids. Per the germline V gene, CDR1 is SGHNT and CDR2 is YYREEE (reference sequence). Trimming at V came to 0 bases and at J to 6 bases, leaving 0 bases not matched to a gene.

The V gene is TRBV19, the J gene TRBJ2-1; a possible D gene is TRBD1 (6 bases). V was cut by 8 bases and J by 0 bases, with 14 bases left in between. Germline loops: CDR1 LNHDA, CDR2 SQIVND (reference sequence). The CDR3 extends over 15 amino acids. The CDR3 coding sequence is TGTGCCAGTTCCCACAGGGTTAGCTCCTACAATGAGCAGTTCTTC. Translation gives CASSHRVSSYNEQFF. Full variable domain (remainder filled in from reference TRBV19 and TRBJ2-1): DGGITQSPKYLFRKEGQNVTLSCEQNLNHDAMYWYRQDPGQGLRLIYYSQIVNDFQKGDIAEGYSVSREKKESFPLTVTSAQKNPTAFYLCASSHRVSSYNEQFFGPGTRLTVL.

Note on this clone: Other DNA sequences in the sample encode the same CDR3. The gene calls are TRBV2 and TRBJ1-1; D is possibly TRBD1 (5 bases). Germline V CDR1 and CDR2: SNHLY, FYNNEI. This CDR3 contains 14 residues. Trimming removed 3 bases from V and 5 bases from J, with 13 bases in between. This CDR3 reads CASSEGRGGTEAFF. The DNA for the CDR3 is TGTGCCAGCAGTGAGGGTAGGGGTGGAACTGAAGCTTTCTTT.

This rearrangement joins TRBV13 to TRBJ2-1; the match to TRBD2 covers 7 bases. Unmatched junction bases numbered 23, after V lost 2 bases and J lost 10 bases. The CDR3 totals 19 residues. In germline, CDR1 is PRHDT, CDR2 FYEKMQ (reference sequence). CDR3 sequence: CASSLTSLKAGLEVREQFF. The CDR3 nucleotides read TGTGCCAGCAGCTTAACTTCATTGAAAGCCGGACTAGAGGTCCGGGAGCAGTTCTTC. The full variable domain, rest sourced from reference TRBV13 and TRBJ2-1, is AAGVIQSPRHLIKEKRETATLKCYPIPRHDTVYWYQQGPGQDPQFLISFYEKMQSDKGSIPDRFSAQQFSDYHSELNMSSLELGDSALYFCASSLTSLKAGLEVREQFFGPGTRLTVL.

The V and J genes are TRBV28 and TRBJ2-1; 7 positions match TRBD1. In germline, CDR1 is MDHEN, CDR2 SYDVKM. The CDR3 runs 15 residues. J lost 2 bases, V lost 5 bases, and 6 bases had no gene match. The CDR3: CASSPDRVTYNEQFF. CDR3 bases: TGTGCCAGCAGTCCTGACAGGGTGACCTACAATGAGCAGTTCTTC.

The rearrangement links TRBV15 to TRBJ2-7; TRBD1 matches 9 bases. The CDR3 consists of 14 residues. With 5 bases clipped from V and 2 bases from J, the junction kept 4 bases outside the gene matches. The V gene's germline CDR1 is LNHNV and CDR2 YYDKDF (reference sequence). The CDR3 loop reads CATSAGTGTYEQYF. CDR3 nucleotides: TGTGCCACCAGCGCCGGGACAGGGACCTACGAGCAGTACTTC. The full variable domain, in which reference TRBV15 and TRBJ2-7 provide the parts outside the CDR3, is DAMVIQNPRYQVTQFGKPVTLSCSQTLNHNVMYWYQQKSSQAPKLLFHYYDKDFNNEADTPDNFQSRRPNTSFCFLDIRSPGLGDTAMYLCATSAGTGTYEQYFGPGTRLTVT.

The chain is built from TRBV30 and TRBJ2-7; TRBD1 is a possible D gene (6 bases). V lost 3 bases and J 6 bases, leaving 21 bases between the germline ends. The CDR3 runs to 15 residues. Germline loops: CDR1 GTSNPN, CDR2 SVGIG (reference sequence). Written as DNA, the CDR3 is TGTGCCTGGAGGAGCGGACAGTTGCTCCATCTCGAGCAGTACTTC. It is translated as CAWRSGQLLHLEQYF.

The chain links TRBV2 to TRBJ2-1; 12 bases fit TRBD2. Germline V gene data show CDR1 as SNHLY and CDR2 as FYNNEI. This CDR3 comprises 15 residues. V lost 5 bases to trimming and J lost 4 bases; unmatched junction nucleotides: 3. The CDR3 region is CASSLLAGGYNEQFF. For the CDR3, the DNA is TGTGCCAGCAGTTTACTAGCGGGGGGTTACAATGAGCAGTTCTTC.

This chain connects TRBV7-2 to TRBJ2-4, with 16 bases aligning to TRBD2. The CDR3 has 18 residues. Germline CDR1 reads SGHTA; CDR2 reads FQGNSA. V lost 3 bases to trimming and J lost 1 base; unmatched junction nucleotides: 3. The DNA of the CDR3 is TGTGCCAGCAGCTTGGGACTAGCGGGGGGGCGGGCCAAAAACATTCAGTACTTC. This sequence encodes CASSLGLAGGRAKNIQYF.

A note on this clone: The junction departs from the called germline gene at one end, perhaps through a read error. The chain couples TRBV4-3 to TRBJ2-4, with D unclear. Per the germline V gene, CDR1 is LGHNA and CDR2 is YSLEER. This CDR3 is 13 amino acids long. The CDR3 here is CASSQEFKNSQYF. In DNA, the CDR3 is TGCGCCAGCAGCCAAGAGTTCAAAAACAGTCAGTACTTC.

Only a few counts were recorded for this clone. The CDR3, as DNA: TGTGCCAGCAGTTTGAAAGGGGGCCTTTACTATGGCTACACCTTC. Translating gives CASSLKGGLYYGYTF. The chain employs TRBV28 and TRBJ1-2, with 7 bases that match TRBD1. Trimming took 3 bases from V and 3 from J; bases not matched to a gene: 7. This CDR3 contains 15 residues. CDR1 is MDHEN and CDR2 is SYDVKM in the germline V gene.

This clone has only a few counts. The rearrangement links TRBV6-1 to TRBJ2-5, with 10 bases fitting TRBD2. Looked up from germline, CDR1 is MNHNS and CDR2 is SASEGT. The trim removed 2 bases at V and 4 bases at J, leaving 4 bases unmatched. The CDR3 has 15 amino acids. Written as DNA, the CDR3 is TGTGCCAGCAGTGAAAAAGCGGGGGGGCCAGAGACCCAGTACTTC. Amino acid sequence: CASSEKAGGPETQYF.

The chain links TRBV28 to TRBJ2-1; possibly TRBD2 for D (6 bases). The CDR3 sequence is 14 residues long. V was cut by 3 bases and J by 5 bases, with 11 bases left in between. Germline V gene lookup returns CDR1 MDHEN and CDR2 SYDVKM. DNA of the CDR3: TGTGCCAGCAGTTTCTCACCGGGGGACAATGAGCAGTTCTTC. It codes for CASSFSPGDNEQFF.

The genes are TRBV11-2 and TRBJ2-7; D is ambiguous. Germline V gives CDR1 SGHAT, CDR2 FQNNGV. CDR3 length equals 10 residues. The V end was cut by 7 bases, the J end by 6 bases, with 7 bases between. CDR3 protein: CASMGIEQYF. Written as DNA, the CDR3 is TGTGCCAGCATGGGCATCGAGCAGTACTTC. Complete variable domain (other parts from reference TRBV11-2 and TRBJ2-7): EAGVAQSPRYKIIEKRQSVAFWCNPISGHATLYWYQQILGQGPKLLIQFQNNGVVDDSQLPKDRFSAERLKGVDSTLKIQPAKLEDSAVYLCASMGIEQYFGPGTRLTVT.

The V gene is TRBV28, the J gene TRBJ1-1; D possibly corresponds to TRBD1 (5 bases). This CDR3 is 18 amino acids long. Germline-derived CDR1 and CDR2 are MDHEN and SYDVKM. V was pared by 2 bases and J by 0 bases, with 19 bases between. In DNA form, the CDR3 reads TGTGCCAGCAGTTTACGCCACGCCGGGGGAAATTTGAACACTGAAGCTTTCTTT. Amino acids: CASSLRHAGGNLNTEAFF.

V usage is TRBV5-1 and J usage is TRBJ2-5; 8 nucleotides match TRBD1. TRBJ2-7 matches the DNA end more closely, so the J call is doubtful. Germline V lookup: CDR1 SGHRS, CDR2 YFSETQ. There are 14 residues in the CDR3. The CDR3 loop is CASSLARGRGEQYF. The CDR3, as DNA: TGCGCCAGCAGCTTGGCCAGGGGGCGAGGCGAGCAGTACTTC.

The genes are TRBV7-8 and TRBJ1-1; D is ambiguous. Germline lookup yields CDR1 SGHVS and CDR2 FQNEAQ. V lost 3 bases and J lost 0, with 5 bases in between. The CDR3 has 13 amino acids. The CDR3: CASSFAMNTEAFF. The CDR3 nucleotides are TGTGCCAGCAGCTTTGCGATGAACACTGAAGCTTTCTTT.